This T cell receptor (beta chain) appears in the sequencing data of a study of T cell repertoires in cytomegalovirus infection. Study-wide context: Shared public TCR beta signatures pointed to both CMV infection and a matching HLA type.

Germline-derived CDR1 and CDR2 are SQVTM and ANQGSEA. The CDR3 has 13 amino acids. V lost 4 bases and J lost 0, with 9 bases in between. This clonotype was counted many times. What it binds is unknown. Overall study results and limits: There were HLA-C-restricted CMV-specific TCR beta clonotypes dominating the ex vivo response. Summed frequency of shared TCR beta families picked out CMV carriers who also had the relevant HLA.

TCRdb redid the calling of the reads with MiXCR, one entry per CDR3 protein. The table has some 280,000 distinct CDR3 sequences, roughly an eighth seen once. The receptor's source is a human donor in good health (CMV status not recorded). Some clones in this sample may be carry-over from other donors' samples. V and J are TRBV29-1 and TRBJ1-1, with unresolved D. Sequenced sample: PBMCs. The CDR3 DNA follows: TGCAGCGTTGCTGGGGTGATGAACACTGAAGCTTTCTTT. Amino acids: CSVAGVMNTEAFF.